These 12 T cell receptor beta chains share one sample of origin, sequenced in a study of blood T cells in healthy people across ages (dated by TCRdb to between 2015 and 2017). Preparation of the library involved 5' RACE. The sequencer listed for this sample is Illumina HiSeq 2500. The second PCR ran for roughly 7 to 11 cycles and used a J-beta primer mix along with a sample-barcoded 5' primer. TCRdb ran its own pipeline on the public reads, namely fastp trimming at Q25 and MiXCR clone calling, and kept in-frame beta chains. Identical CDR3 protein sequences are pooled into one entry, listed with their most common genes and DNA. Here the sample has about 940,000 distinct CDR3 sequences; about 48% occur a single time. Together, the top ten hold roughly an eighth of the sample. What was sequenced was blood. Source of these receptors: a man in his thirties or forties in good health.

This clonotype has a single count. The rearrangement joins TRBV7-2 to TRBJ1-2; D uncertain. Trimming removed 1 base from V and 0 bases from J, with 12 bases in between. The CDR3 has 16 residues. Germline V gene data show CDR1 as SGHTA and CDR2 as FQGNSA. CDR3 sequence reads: CASSLGAGGANYGYTF. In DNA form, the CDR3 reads TGTGCCAGCAGCTTAGGGGCGGGCGGAGCTAACTATGGCTACACCTTC.

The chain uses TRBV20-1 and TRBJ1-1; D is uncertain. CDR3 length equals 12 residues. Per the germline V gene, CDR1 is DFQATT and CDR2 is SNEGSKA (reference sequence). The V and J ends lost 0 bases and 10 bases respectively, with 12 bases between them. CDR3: CSARDAVRGAFF. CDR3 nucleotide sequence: TGCAGTGCTAGAGATGCAGTGCGGGGAGCTTTCTTT.

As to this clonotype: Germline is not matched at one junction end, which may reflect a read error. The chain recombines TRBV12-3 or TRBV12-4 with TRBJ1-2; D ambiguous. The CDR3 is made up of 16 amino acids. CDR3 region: CAGSLGLAGSIYGYTF. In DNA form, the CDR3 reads TGTGCCGGCAGTTTGGGTTTGGCCGGTAGTATATATGGCTACACCTTC.

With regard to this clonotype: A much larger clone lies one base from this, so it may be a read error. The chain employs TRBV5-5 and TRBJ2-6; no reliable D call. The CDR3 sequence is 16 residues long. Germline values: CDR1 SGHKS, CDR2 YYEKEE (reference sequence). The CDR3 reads CACSPERFSGANVLTF. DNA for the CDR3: TGTGCCTGCAGCCCAGAGAGGTTCTCTGGGGCCAACGTCCTGACTTTC.

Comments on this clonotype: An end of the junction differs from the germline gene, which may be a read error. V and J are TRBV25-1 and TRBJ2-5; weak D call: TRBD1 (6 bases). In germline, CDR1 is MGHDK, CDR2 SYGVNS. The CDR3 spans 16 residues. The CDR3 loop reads CAGSGIKTGLEETQYF. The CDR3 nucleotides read TGTGCCGGCAGTGGAATAAAGACAGGTTTAGAAGAGACCCAGTACTTC.

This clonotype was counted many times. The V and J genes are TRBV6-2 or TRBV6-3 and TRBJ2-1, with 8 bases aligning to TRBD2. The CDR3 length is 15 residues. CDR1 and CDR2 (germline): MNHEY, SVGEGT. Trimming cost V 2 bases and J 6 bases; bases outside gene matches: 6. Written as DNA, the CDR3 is TGTGCCAGCAGTTACCGGGGGGGCCTCACCAATGAGCAGTTCTTC. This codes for CASSYRGGLTNEQFF.

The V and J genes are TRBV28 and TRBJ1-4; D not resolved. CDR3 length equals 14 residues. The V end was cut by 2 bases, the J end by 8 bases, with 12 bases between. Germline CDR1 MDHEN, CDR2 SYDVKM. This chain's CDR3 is CASSLAGSQEKLFF. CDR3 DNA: TGTGCCAGCAGTTTAGCAGGTTCTCAGGAAAAACTGTTTTTT. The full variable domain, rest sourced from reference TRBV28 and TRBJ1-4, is DVKVTQSSRYLVKRTGEKVFLECVQDMDHENMFWYRQDPGLGLRLIYFSYDVKMKEKGDIPEGYSVSREKKERFSLILESASTNQTSMYLCASSLAGSQEKLFFGSGTQLSVL.

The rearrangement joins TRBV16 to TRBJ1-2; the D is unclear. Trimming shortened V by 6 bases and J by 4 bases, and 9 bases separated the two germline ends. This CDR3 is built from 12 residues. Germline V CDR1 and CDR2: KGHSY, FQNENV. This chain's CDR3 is CASRQEAYGYTF. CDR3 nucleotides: TGTGCCAGCAGACAAGAGGCCTATGGCTACACCTTC. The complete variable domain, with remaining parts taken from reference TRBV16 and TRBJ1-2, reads GEEVAQTPKHLVRGEGQKAKLYCAPIKGHSYVFWYQQVLKNEFKFLISFQNENVFDETGMPKERFSAKCLPNSPCSLEIQATKLEDSAVYFCASRQEAYGYTFGSGTRLTVV.

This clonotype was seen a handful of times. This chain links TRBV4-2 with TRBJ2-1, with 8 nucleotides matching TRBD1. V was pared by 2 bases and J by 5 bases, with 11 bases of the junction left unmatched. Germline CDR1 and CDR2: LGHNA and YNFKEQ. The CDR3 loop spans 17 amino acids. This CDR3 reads CASSQLQGATRNNEQFF. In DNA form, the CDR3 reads TGTGCCAGCAGCCAACTTCAGGGGGCTACCCGGAACAATGAGCAGTTCTTC.

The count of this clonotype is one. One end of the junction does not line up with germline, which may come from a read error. CDR3 coding DNA: TGTGTCAGCAGTGTGGATAAGGACAGGACTAGTTTCTATAATTCACCCTTCCACTTT. This sequence encodes CVSSVDKDRTSFYNSPFHF. The chain has TRBV2 and TRBJ1-6, with TRBD1 matching over 7 bases. This CDR3 is 19 amino acids long. Germline-derived CDR1 and CDR2 are SNHLY and FYNNEI. Combining the CDR3 with reference TRBV2 and TRBJ1-6 gives the whole variable domain EPEVTQTPSHQVTQMGQEVILRCVPISNHLYFYWYRQILGQKVEFLVSFYNNEISEKSEIFDDQFSVERPDGSNFTLKIRSTKLEDSAMYFCVSSVDKDRTSFYNSPFHFGNGTRLTVT.

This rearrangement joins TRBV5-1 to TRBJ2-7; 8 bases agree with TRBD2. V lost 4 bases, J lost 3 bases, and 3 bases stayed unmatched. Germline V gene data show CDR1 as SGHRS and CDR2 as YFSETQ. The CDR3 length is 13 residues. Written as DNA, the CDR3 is TGCGCCAGCAGCACCGCGGGGGGCTACGAGCAGTACTTC. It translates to CASSTAGGYEQYF.

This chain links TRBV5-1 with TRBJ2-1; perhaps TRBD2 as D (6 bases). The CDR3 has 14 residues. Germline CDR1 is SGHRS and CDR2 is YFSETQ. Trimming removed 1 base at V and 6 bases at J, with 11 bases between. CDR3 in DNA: TGCGCCAGCAGCTTGTCACTAGCCCCCAATGAGCAGTTCTTC. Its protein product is CASSLSLAPNEQFF.